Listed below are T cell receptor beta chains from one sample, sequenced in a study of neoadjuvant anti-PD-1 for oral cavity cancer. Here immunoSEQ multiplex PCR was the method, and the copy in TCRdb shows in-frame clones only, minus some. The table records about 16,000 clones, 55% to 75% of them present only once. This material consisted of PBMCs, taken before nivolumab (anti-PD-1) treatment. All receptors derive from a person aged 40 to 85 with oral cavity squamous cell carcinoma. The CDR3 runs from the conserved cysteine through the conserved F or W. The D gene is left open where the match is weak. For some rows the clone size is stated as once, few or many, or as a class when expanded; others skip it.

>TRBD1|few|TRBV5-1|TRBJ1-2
CASSYGQGAYGYTF
TGCGCCAGCAGCTACGGACAGGGGGCCTATGGCTACACCTTC
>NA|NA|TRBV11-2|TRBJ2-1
CASSYLGTTSSYNEQFF
TGTGCCAGCAGCTACCTAGGGACAACTAGCTCCTACAATGAGCAGTTCTTC
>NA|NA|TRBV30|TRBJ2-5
CAWRVWGQETQYF
TGTGCCTGGAGGGTGTGGGGCCAAGAGACCCAGTACTTC
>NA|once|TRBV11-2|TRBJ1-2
CASSFRDGQGHGYTF
TGTGCCAGCAGCTTCCGGGACGGACAAGGTCATGGCTACACCTTC
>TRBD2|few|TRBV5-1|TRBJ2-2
CASSLSGSGSGELFF
TGCGCCAGCAGCTTGAGCGGGAGCGGGTCCGGGGAGCTGTTTTTT
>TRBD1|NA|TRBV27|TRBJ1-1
CASHIRTGAEAFF
TGTGCCAGCCATATAAGGACAGGGGCTGAAGCTTTCTTT
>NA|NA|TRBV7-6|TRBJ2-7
CASSLSGRGEQYF
TGTGCCAGCAGCTTAAGTGGGCGCGGCGAGCAGTACTTC
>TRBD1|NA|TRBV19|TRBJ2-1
CASSAWTGANEQFF
TGTGCCAGTAGTGCGTGGACAGGGGCTAATGAGCAGTTCTTC
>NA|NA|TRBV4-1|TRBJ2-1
CASSQDDGVSSYNEQFF
TGCGCCAGCAGCCAAGATGATGGCGTGAGCTCCTACAATGAGCAGTTCTTC
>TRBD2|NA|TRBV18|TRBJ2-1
CASSPKERAGIYNEQFF
TGTGCCAGCTCACCGAAAGAGCGAGCGGGGATATACAATGAGCAGTTCTTC
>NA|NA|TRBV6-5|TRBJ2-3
CASSYGGHSTDTQYF
TGTGCCAGCAGTTACGGGGGCCATAGCACAGATACGCAGTATTTT
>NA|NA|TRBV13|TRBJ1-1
CASSLGASKSAFF
TGTGCCAGCAGCTTAGGCGCGAGTAAGTCAGCTTTCTTT
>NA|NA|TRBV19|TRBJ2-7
CASSIYASYEQYF
TGTGCCAGTAGTATCTATGCCTCCTACGAGCAGTACTTC
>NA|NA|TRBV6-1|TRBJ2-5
CASSEALPGRGYQETQYF
TGTGCCAGCAGTGAAGCGCTTCCAGGACGGGGGTACCAAGAGACCCAGTACTTC
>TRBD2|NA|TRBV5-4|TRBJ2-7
CASSLGAGGPYEQYF
TGTGCCAGCAGCTTGGGGGCGGGAGGTCCCTACGAGCAGTACTTC
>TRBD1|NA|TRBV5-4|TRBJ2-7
CASRRQGMPYEQYF
TGTGCCAGCAGGAGACAGGGGATGCCCTACGAGCAGTACTTC
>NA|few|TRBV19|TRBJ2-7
CASRTRDLNIYEQYF
TGTGCCAGTAGAACCCGGGACTTGAATATCTACGAGCAGTACTTC
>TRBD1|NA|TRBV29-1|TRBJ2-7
CSIGQGRSYEQYF
TGCAGCATAGGACAGGGCCGGAGCTACGAGCAGTACTTC
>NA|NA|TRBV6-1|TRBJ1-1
CASSEPGGSTEAFF
TGTGCCAGCAGTGAACCTGGGGGGTCCACTGAAGCTTTCTTT
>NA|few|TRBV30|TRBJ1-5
CAWSGREGQPQHF
TGTGCCTGGAGCGGCAGGGAAGGTCAGCCCCAGCATTTT
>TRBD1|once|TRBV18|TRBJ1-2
CASSRGPGQRGYGYTF
TGTGCCAGCTCAAGAGGCCCGGGACAGAGGGGCTATGGCTACACCTTC
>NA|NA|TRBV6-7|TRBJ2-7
CASSRRKYF
TGTGCCAGCAGTCGCAGGAAGTACTTC
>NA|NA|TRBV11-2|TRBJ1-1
CASSPWTEWDTEAFF
TGTGCCAGCAGCCCGTGGACAGAATGGGACACTGAAGCTTTCTTT
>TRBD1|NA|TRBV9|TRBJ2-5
CASSVQTGDTGETQYF
TGTGCCAGCAGCGTACAGACAGGGGACACGGGAGAGACCCAGTACTTC
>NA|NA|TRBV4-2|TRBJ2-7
CASSPSTEPYEQYF
TGTGCCAGCAGCCCCTCGACGGAACCCTACGAGCAGTACTTC
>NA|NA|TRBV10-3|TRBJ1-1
CAIGPSTVEAFF
TGTGCCATCGGACCCTCGACAGTTGAAGCTTTCTTT
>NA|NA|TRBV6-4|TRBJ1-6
CASSDSKGGSTSPLHF
TGTGCCAGCAGTGACTCGAAGGGAGGGTCCACCTCACCCCTCCACTTT
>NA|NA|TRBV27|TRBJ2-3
CASTSLGTDTQYF
TGTGCCAGCACCTCCCTGGGGACAGATACGCAGTATTTT
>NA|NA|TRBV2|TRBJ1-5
CASTRVPQGHQPQHF
TGTGCCAGCACGAGGGTACCCCAGGGGCATCAGCCCCAGCATTTT
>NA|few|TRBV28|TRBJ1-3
CASNARVFGNTIYF
TGTGCCAGTAACGCGAGGGTTTTTGGAAACACCATATATTTT
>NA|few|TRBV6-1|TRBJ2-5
CASSESKVQETQYF
TGTGCCAGCAGTGAATCTAAGGTCCAAGAGACCCAGTACTTC
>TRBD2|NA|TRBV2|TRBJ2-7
CASRGLAGFRGEQYF
TGTGCCAGCAGGGGACTAGCGGGATTTCGGGGAGAGCAGTACTTC
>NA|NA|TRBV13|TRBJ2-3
CASSFGAGDTQYF
TGTGCCAGCAGCTTTGGGGCCGGAGATACGCAGTATTTT
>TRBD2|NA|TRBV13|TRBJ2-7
CASSPSSGRSTYEQYF
TGTGCCAGCAGCCCATCTAGCGGGAGGTCCACTTACGAGCAGTACTTC
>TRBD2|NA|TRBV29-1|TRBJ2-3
CSGSGRAGADTQYF
TGCAGCGGTAGCGGGAGGGCAGGTGCAGATACGCAGTATTTT
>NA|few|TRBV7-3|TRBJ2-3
CASSLSRDTDTQYF
TGTGCCAGCAGCTTAAGTCGGGACACAGATACGCAGTATTTT
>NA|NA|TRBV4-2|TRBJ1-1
CASSQERLNTEAFF
TGTGCCAGCAGCCAAGAAAGGCTCAACACTGAAGCTTTCTTT
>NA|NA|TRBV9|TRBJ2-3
CASSVERQGTDTQYF
TGTGCCAGCAGCGTAGAGCGACAGGGCACAGATACGCAGTATTTT
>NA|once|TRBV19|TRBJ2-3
CASSLRGRGAGDTQYF
TGTGCCAGTAGTCTCAGAGGGAGGGGGGCCGGAGATACGCAGTATTTT
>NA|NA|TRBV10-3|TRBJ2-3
CAIWRPGARTDTQYF
TGTGCCATCTGGCGTCCGGGCGCACGCACAGATACGCAGTATTTT
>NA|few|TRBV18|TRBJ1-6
CASSPQDSYNSPLHF
TGTGCCAGCTCACCACAGGACTCCTATAATTCACCCCTCCACTTT
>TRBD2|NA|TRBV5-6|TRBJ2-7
CASSLSVAGGPRYEQYF
TGTGCCAGCAGCTTGTCGGTGGCGGGAGGGCCGCGCTACGAGCAGTACTTC
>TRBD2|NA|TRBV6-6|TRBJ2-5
CASRTPSGGAQETQYF
TGTGCCAGCAGGACTCCTAGCGGGGGGGCTCAAGAGACCCAGTACTTC
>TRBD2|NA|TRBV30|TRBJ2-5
CAWSPGTSYQETQYF
TGTGCCTGGAGTCCCGGGACTAGCTACCAAGAGACCCAGTACTTC
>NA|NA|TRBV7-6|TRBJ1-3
CASSRTGPGNTIYF
TGTGCCAGCAGCCGAACAGGTCCCGGAAACACCATATATTTT
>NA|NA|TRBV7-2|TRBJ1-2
CASSSRLRSHGYTF
TGTGCCAGCAGCTCGAGACTCCGAAGCCATGGCTACACCTTC
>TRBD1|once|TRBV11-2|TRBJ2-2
CASSFGTGLIIGGELFF
TGTGCCAGCAGCTTTGGGACAGGGCTAATAATTGGCGGGGAGCTGTTTTTT
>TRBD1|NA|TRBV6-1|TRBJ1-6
CASSETPGTGGYSPLHF
TGTGCCAGCAGTGAGACCCCTGGGACAGGGGGTTATTCACCCCTCCACTTT